This T cell receptor (beta chain) was profiled in a study of control samples from healthy donors and cancer patients. Using immunoSEQ multiplex PCR, the repertoire was profiled, and TCRdb retains in-frame clones only, with some absent. The table lists about 160,000 clones, around 95% of them singletons. V shed 4 bases and J 3 bases; nucleotides not matched to a gene: 10. Germline V CDR1 and CDR2: LGHNA, YSLEER. This CDR3 is 16 amino acids long. The clonotype comes from a woman between 40 and 50 years old in good health. Material: blood. The chain links TRBV4-3 to TRBJ1-1; 8 bases agree with TRBD1. The CDR3 coding sequence is TGCGCCAGCAGCCCCCAGGTCAGGGGGCTTGACACTGAAGCTTTCTTT. Amino acid sequence: CASSPQVRGLDTEAFF.